This T cell receptor (beta chain) is drawn from a study of PD-1 blockade in classical Hodgkin lymphoma. The assay was immunoSEQ multiplex PCR, and TCRdb's table has in-frame clones only and misses some. The data show 20,000 to 25,000 clones, with roughly 80% seen just once and about 15% held by the top ten. Overall study findings and caveats: Possible causes of repertoire differences, disease activity or prior therapy, remain undefined. After ASCT, patients who started nivolumab under 1 year later were excluded. It was CD4+ TCR diversity, not CD8+, that rose significantly by C4D1. Those achieving complete response showed baseline diversity like newly diagnosed patients.

A note on this clone: Its target is unknown.

The V end lost 6 bases, the J end lost 5 bases, and 8 bases lay between the germline ends. This CDR3 has 12 amino acids. Germline V gene sequence: CDR1 KGHSH, CDR2 LQKENI. Every patient had relapsed following autologous stem cell transplantation, and cohorts differed in brentuximab vedotin exposure. The source was peripheral blood mononuclear cells (PBMCs), collected before the second cycle of nivolumab. The J gene is TRBJ2-1, the V gene TRBV18, with D unclear. This TCR was sampled from a human donor with classical Hodgkin lymphoma. The CDR3 coding sequence is TGTGCCAGCTCCCCCCGGGACAATGAGCAGTTCTTC. It translates to CASSPRDNEQFF.